This entry lists 23 T cell receptor beta chains sequenced from one sample in a study of regulatory T cells in long-lasting Graves disease. Time point indicated: newly diagnosed GD, antithyroid drugs for less than 3 months. PBMC-derived RNA was used for the TCR library. With iRepertoire HTBI primers and Arm-PCR of CDR3 regions, TCR beta libraries were built. TCRdb ran MiXCR on the multiplex PCR reads and lists one entry per CDR3 protein. The data hold over 500,000 distinct CDR3 sequences, with roughly 15% observed a single time. These data also formed part of another study, on T cells in Graves' hyperthyroidism and ophthalmopathy.

This specimen was peripheral blood mononuclear cells (PBMCs), taken at new diagnosis, from a patient treated with antithyroid drugs. These receptors all stem from a woman aged 25 to 45 with Graves disease.

The CDR3 DNA follows: TGCGCCAGCAGCTTGGGAGGCCTACCACTAAACAATGAGCAGTTCTTC. This codes for CASSLGGLPLNNEQFF. V and J are TRBV5-1 and TRBJ2-1; D is unclear. The CDR3 runs to 16 residues. Germline lookup yields CDR1 SGHRS and CDR2 YFSETQ. Trimming cost V 0 bases and J 5 bases, with 15 bases left between them.

This clonotype was observed many times. The chain links TRBV28 to TRBJ2-7, with a tentative D call TRBD1 (5 bases). The V gene's germline CDR1 is MDHEN and CDR2 SYDVKM. CDR3 length: 15 residues. V lost 5 bases to trimming and J lost 0 bases, with 14 bases between them. The CDR3 region is CASSPRQRSSYEQYF. DNA of the CDR3: TGTGCCAGCAGTCCCCGACAGCGCAGCTCCTACGAGCAGTACTTC. The entire variable domain, with the rest obtained from reference TRBV28 and TRBJ2-7, is as follows: DVKVTQSSRYLVKRTGEKVFLECVQDMDHENMFWYRQDPGLGLRLIYFSYDVKMKEKGDIPEGYSVSREKKERFSLILESASTNQTSMYLCASSPRQRSSYEQYFGPGTRLTVT.

This clonotype was found a few times. One end of the junction is discordant with germline, which a read error may explain. The CDR3 sequence: CASSLRTASQAKTIQYF. Written as DNA, the CDR3 is TGTGCCAGCAGCCTCCGTACTGCCAGTCAAGCCAAAACCATTCAGTACTTC. The chain combines TRBV7-2 with TRBJ2-4; no firm D call. The CDR3 runs 17 residues. Looked up from germline, CDR1 is SGHTA and CDR2 is FQGNSA.

This chain links TRBV12-3 or TRBV12-4 with TRBJ2-1; D is perhaps TRBD1 or TRBD2 (5 bases each). Trimming removed 1 base at V and 14 bases at J, with 15 bases between. This CDR3 contains 13 residues. The CDR3 bases are TGTGCCAGCAGTTTAGGAACCGGGACCGACAAGTTCTTC. Amino acid sequence: CASSLGTGTDKFF.

This clonotype was seen repeatedly, ten times or more. The rearrangement uses TRBV7-8 and TRBJ1-2; a possible D gene is TRBD1 (5 bases). This CDR3 spans 13 amino acids. The V gene lost 6 bases and the J gene lost 8 bases, with 16 bases spanning the gap. Germline V CDR1 and CDR2: SGHVS, FQNEAQ. The CDR3: CASSLTGTRGYTF. CDR3 in DNA: TGTGCCAGCAGTCTTACCGGGACTAGAGGCTACACCTTC.

Details on this clonotype: The germline gene is not matched at one end of the junction; a read error may be the cause. The rearrangement joins TRBV20-1 to TRBJ1-2; D call uncertain. The CDR3 covers 12 residues. The germline V gene encodes CDR1 DFQATT and CDR2 SNEGSKA (reference sequence). The CDR3 protein is CSVPRQLGGCTF. As DNA, the CDR3 is TGCAGTGTTCCCAGGCAATTGGGAGGCTGCACCTTC.

The rearrangement uses TRBV7-6 and TRBJ2-2, with TRBD1 matching over 11 bases. Per germline, CDR1 SGHVS and CDR2 FNYEAQ. The CDR3 covers 19 residues. Germline trimming cut 5 bases from V and 0 bases from J; bases unmatched to any gene: 11. The CDR3 spells CASSRRGTGGGSNTGELFF. In DNA, the CDR3 is TGTGCCAGCAGCCGTAGGGGGACAGGGGGAGGTTCGAACACCGGGGAGCTGTTTTTT. Looking up the rest from reference TRBV7-6 and TRBJ2-2 gives the full variable domain: GAGVSQSPRYKVTKRGQDVALRCDPISGHVSLYWYRQALGQGPEFLTYFNYEAQQDKSGLPNDRFSAERPEGSISTLTIQRTEQRDSAMYRCASSRRGTGGGSNTGELFFGEGSRLTVL.

This clonotype appeared many times. The V call is TRBV2, the J call TRBJ2-5, with TRBD1 matching 10 bases. Germline values: CDR1 SNHLY, CDR2 FYNNEI. This CDR3 contains 15 residues. V was pared by 6 bases and J by 7 bases, with 11 bases of the junction left unmatched. The CDR3 sequence is CASRESTGGDGTQYF. CDR3 coding DNA: TGTGCCAGCAGAGAATCGACAGGGGGCGATGGGACCCAGTACTTC.

This clonotype was seen at least ten times. The chain uses TRBV20-1 and TRBJ2-5, with no clear D. Deletions cut 2 bases from V and 5 bases from J, with 18 bases between. In germline, CDR1 is DFQATT, CDR2 SNEGSKA (reference sequence). The length of the CDR3 is 15 residues. The chain's CDR3 is CSARLDGVAWETQYF. CDR3 bases: TGCAGTGCTAGATTGGATGGGGTGGCTTGGGAGACCCAGTACTTC.

This clonotype has ten or more counts. V and J are TRBV28 and TRBJ2-1; 10 bases line up with TRBD2. Germline trimming cut 7 bases from V and 0 bases from J; bases unmatched to any gene: 12. Germline V gives CDR1 MDHEN, CDR2 SYDVKM. The CDR3 is made up of 18 amino acids. CDR3 in DNA: TGTGCCAGCACCCGTCGGACTAGCGGTTCGAGCTCCTACAATGAGCAGTTCTTC. This encodes CASTRRTSGSSSYNEQFF.

This clonotype was seen a handful of times. The V gene is TRBV6-1, the J gene TRBJ1-6; TRBD1 is a possible D gene (5 bases). CDR3 length: 16 residues. CDR1 and CDR2 (germline): MNHNS, SASEGT. Trimming shortened V by 8 bases and J by 7 bases, and 21 bases separated the two germline ends. DNA for the CDR3: TGTGCCAGCTCCTTGGGGCCACCAAAGTGGAATTCACCCCTCCACTTT. This gives the protein CASSLGPPKWNSPLHF.

This clonotype occurred many times. The chain recombines TRBV9 with TRBJ2-7; D tentatively reads TRBD1 or TRBD2 (5 bases each). Trimming cost V 4 bases and J 1 base, with 15 bases left between them. CDR1 is SGDLS, CDR2 YYNGEE, per germline. The CDR3 is made up of 15 amino acids. CDR3 sequence reads: CASSPSYWGSYEQYF. In DNA form, the CDR3 reads TGTGCCAGCAGCCCTAGTTACTGGGGGTCCTACGAGCAGTACTTC.

This clonotype has at least ten counts. The chain uses TRBV20-1 and TRBJ1-2; D remains ambiguous. The germline V and J ends were trimmed by 5 bases and 4 bases, with 17 bases remaining between them. The CDR3 is made up of 14 amino acids. Germline V gene data show CDR1 as DFQATT and CDR2 as SNEGSKA (reference sequence). Here the CDR3 DNA reads TGCAGTGCTCCTGACCGAAGGATGATCTATGGCTACACCTTC. This gives the protein CSAPDRRMIYGYTF.

As for this clonotype: A much larger clone differs by one base, so this may be a read error. Since no conserved phenylalanine or tryptophan closes the CDR3, a read error is the likely cause. The chain links TRBV7-3 to TRBJ2-3; D unclear. V lost 4 bases and J lost 4, with 15 bases in between. CDR1 is SGHTA and CDR2 is FQGTGA in the germline V gene. The CDR3 has 15 residues. The CDR3 here is CASSYQDGVADTQYS. Here the CDR3 DNA reads TGTGCCAGCAGCTACCAGGACGGAGTCGCAGATACGCAGTATTCT.

CDR3 in DNA: TGCAGTGCTTATACAGGGGGTGGAAGTAATTCACCCCTCCACTTT. Protein: CSAYTGGGSNSPLHF. The rearrangement links TRBV20-1 to TRBJ1-6; 8 bases match TRBD1. The CDR3 has 15 amino acids. The J segment lost 6 bases and the V segment lost 5 bases, leaving 9 bases of the junction unmatched. Germline CDR1 and CDR2: DFQATT and SNEGSKA (reference sequence).

The CDR3 nucleotides read TGTGCCAGCAGCCAAGTGGGACAGGGTCGCAACGAGCAGTACTTC. It translates to CASSQVGQGRNEQYF. This rearrangement joins TRBV3-1 to TRBJ2-7; 9 nucleotides align to TRBD1. Per germline, CDR1 LGHDT and CDR2 YNNKEL (reference sequence). With 1 base clipped from V and 5 bases from J, the junction kept 6 bases outside the gene matches. The CDR3 contains 15 residues.

This clonotype was seen ten or more times. The chain joins TRBV27 to TRBJ2-2; 8 bases fit TRBD2. The junction had 17 bases not matched to a gene; V was cut back by 1 base and J by 7 bases. This CDR3 spans 19 amino acids. Per the germline V gene, CDR1 is MNHEY and CDR2 is SMNVEV (reference sequence). In DNA, the CDR3 is TGTGCCAGCAGTTTATTTACAAATAGCGGGGCAGGGAAGGTCGGGGAGCTGTTTTTT. It yields the protein CASSLFTNSGAGKVGELFF.

As concerns this clonotype: In this CDR3 the conserved last residue, phenylalanine or tryptophan, is missing, so a read error is likely. The chain combines TRBV30 with TRBJ2-1; 9 bases line up with TRBD2. CDR1 and CDR2 from the germline V gene are GTSNPN and SVGIG (reference sequence). V was clipped by 3 bases and J by 3 bases; unmatched bases: 6. This CDR3 has 15 residues. The CDR3 here is CAWSAAGGLYNEQFL. Here the CDR3 DNA reads TGTGCCTGGAGCGCGGCGGGAGGGCTCTACAATGAGCAGTTCCTC.

This clonotype showed up many times. This sequence joins TRBV12-3 or TRBV12-4 and TRBJ2-2; D gene ambiguous. V gave up 2 bases and J gave up 5 bases, with 9 bases separating them. The CDR3 length is 14 residues. The CDR3 spells CASSLSLATGELFF. Written as DNA, the CDR3 is TGTGCCAGCAGTTTAAGTCTGGCAACCGGGGAGCTGTTTTTT.

This clonotype was counted ten times or more. V gene TRBV28 combines with J gene TRBJ2-7, with 9 bases identical to TRBD1. Germline lookup yields CDR1 MDHEN and CDR2 SYDVKM. Trimming cost V 7 bases and J 4 bases; bases outside gene matches: 8. The CDR3 is 14 residues long. The CDR3 spells CASTPQGALYEQYF. In DNA, the CDR3 is TGTGCCAGCACCCCACAGGGGGCCCTATACGAGCAGTACTTC.

Ten or more counts support this clonotype. The rearrangement uses TRBV28 and TRBJ1-6; D call uncertain. CDR3 length: 14 amino acids. CDR1 is MDHEN and CDR2 is SYDVKM in the germline V gene. Deletions cut 4 bases from V and 8 bases from J, with 12 bases between. The chain's CDR3 is CASSSTPRDSPLHF. Here the CDR3 DNA reads TGTGCCAGCAGTTCCACTCCACGCGATTCACCCCTCCACTTT.

This clonotype was counted many times. One end of the junction is discordant with germline, which a read error may explain. CDR3 region: CASSLGQGATDTQYF. The CDR3 bases are TGTGCCAGCAGTTTGGGACAGGGGGCCACAGATACGCAGTATTTT. The chain employs TRBV5-1 and TRBJ2-3; 12 bases line up with TRBD1. The germline V gene has CDR1 SGHRS and CDR2 YFSETQ. This CDR3 region has 15 residues. Full variable domain (rest looked up from reference TRBV5-1 and TRBJ2-3): KAGVTQTPRYLIKTRGQQVTLSCSPISGHRSVSWYQQTPGQGLQFLFEYFSETQRNKGNFPGRFSGRQFSNSRSEMNVSTLELGDSALYLCASSLGQGATDTQYFGPGTRLTVL.

This clonotype was found many times. The chain combines TRBV28 with TRBJ2-1, with no clear D. This CDR3 has 12 amino acids. The V gene lost 6 bases and the J gene lost 7 bases, with 10 bases spanning the gap. Germline V gives CDR1 MDHEN, CDR2 SYDVKM. The CDR3 DNA reads TGTGCCAGCAGGGGTAGGGTAAATGAGCAGTTCTTC. Residues: CASRGRVNEQFF.